This record covers a single TCR beta chain. Its antigen remains unidentified. The record originates from a study of cytomegalovirus exposure and HLA in healthy donors. About the study: An analysis done earlier identified around 100 million unique TCR beta sequences from 190 million or so T cells.

It was with 60 Vbeta and 13 Jbeta primers that the PCR ran. Assay used: immunoSEQ multiplex PCR; TCRdb lists only in-frame clones, some missing. This table lists roughly 30,000 clones. Points from the study as a whole: Earlier analysis yielded a pattern in which most TCR beta V segments were productive about 87% or about 30% of the time.

Trimming removed 4 bases from V and 1 base from J; junction bases left unmatched: 9. There are 16 residues in the CDR3. Germline-derived CDR1 and CDR2 are MNHEY and SVGAGI. The source material was PBMCs. The chain carries TRBV6-5 and TRBJ2-7; 8 bases align to TRBD2. This sequence originates from a female donor in good health and CMV-seronegative. This CDR3 is CASSSSGTRVSYEQYF. The CDR3 DNA sequence: TGTGCCAGCAGTTCATCCGGGACTAGGGTTTCCTACGAGCAGTACTTC.